Listed below are T cell receptor beta chains from one sample, sequenced in a study of graft-versus-host responses after intestinal transplantation. Sequencing used immunoSEQ multiplex PCR; TCRdb keeps in-frame clones, though not all of them. In the table there are under 100,000 clones, roughly 80% of which are singletons. Their cognate antigens are unknown. The starting material was unstimulated CD4+ T cells sorted from spleen or lymph node cells, obtained before intestinal transplant. The receptors shown here come from a human donor who received an intestinal transplant. Both conserved end residues are part of each CDR3. Fields, in order: clone size, J gene, V gene, D gene, CDR3 DNA, CDR3 protein. D genes are given only for firm matches. Clone size is shown for a subset of rows, as once, few, many or a class of expanded clone.

>.|TRBJ1-6|TRBV2|.
TGTGCCAGCAGTGCTCAAGGACTAGGGTGGGGGTATAATTCACCCCTCCACTTT
CASSAQGLGWGYNSPLHF
>once|TRBJ1-2|TRBV18|.
TGTGCCAGCTCCCTGAATCAAGGGGCGGATAACTATGGCTACACCTTC
CASSLNQGADNYGYTF
>.|TRBJ1-2|TRBV7-2|TRBD1
TGTGCCAGCAGCCGGGACAGGATCTCCTATGGCTACACCTTC
CASSRDRISYGYTF
>few|TRBJ1-2|TRBV6-1|.
TGTGCCAGCAGTGGAGGGTATGGCTACACCTTC
CASSGGYGYTF
>few|TRBJ2-7|TRBV5-4|.
TGTGCCAGCAGCCGGTACAGGGACTACGAGCAGTACTTC
CASSRYRDYEQYF
>.|TRBJ2-7|TRBV28|.
TGTGCCAGCAGTTCACAGGTCTACGAGCAGTACTTC
CASSSQVYEQYF
>.|TRBJ2-3|TRBV5-8|TRBD2
TGTGCCAGCAGATTCTATGGACTAGCTTCCACAGATACGCAGTATTTT
CASRFYGLASTDTQYF
>.|TRBJ2-7|TRBV27|TRBD1
TGTGCCAGCAGTCCGGGACAGGGGAGGTACGAGCAGTACTTC
CASSPGQGRYEQYF
>once|TRBJ1-4|TRBV18|TRBD1
TGTGCCAGCTCACGGGACAGACCAGAACTGGATGAAAAACTGTTTTTT
CASSRDRPELDEKLFF
>.|TRBJ2-7|TRBV28|.
TGTGCCAGCAGTACCCGATGGGGGACAAACGAGCAGTACTTC
CASSTRWGTNEQYF
>.|TRBJ1-2|TRBV7-2|TRBD1
TGTGCCAGCAGCAGAGGACAGGGGAACTATGGCTACACCTTC
CASSRGQGNYGYTF
>.|TRBJ1-2|TRBV5-1|.
TGCGCCAGCAGCCGGGGGGACCGGGACCACTATGGCTACACCTTC
CASSRGDRDHYGYTF
>few|TRBJ2-5|TRBV21-1|.
TGTGCCAGCAGCCTTTTAGATGGGGGGGAAGAGACCCAGTACTTC
CASSLLDGGEETQYF
>.|TRBJ1-6|TRBV6-5|.
TGTGCCAGCAGGCCCCCCCCACTATATAATTCACCCCTCCACTTT
CASRPPPLYNSPLHF
>once|TRBJ1-3|TRBV5-1|.
TGCGCCAGCAGCTTGGGCAGTCTTGGAAACACCATATATTTT
CASSLGSLGNTIYF
>.|TRBJ2-3|TRBV19|TRBD1
TGTGCCAGTAGTATAACCCCTCAGACAGGGATGGCAGATACGCAGTATTTT
CASSITPQTGMADTQYF
>.|TRBJ2-5|TRBV5-1|TRBD1
TGCGCCAGCAGCTTGGGACAGGGACCCCAAGAGACCCAGTACTTC
CASSLGQGPQETQYF
>once|TRBJ2-5|TRBV2|.
TGTGCCAGCAGCCCGGTAGGGGCGCAGGGAGAGACCCAGTACTTC
CASSPVGAQGETQYF
>.|TRBJ2-7|TRBV19|.
TGTGCCAGTAGTCCCGGATGGGCTTACGAGCAGTACTTC
CASSPGWAYEQYF
>.|TRBJ2-7|TRBV5-1|.
TGCGCCAGCAGCCTTGACTTCTACGAGCAGTACTTC
CASSLDFYEQYF
>.|TRBJ2-7|TRBV9|TRBD1
TGTGCCAGCAGCGCTGGGACAGGGGGCTACGAGCAGTACTTC
CASSAGTGGYEQYF
>.|TRBJ2-7|TRBV19|TRBD2
TGTGCCAGTAGTATAGTGGAAGCGGGAAGCGGCGAGCAGTACTTC
CASSIVEAGSGEQYF
>.|TRBJ2-6|TRBV5-1|.
TGCGCCAGCAGCTTGCGAGGAGCTGGGGCCAACGTCCTGACTTTC
CASSLRGAGANVLTF
>.|TRBJ2-7|TRBV5-6|TRBD2
TGTGCCAGCAGATTCCGGACTAGCGGGTACTACGAGCAGTACTTC
CASRFRTSGYYEQYF
>.|TRBJ1-2|TRBV28|.
TGTGCCAGCAGTTTAGGAGGGCAGAACTATGGCTACACCTTC
CASSLGGQNYGYTF
>.|TRBJ2-2|TRBV5-1|TRBD2
TGCGCCAGCAGCTCCTCCGGGGGGGAGGGCCGTCTTTTAAACACCGGGGAGCTGTTTTTT
CASSSSGGEGRLLNTGELFF
>.|TRBJ2-5|TRBV11-2|.
TGTGCCAGCAGCGGGCTAGCGTGGGGGGAGACCCAGTACTTC
CASSGLAWGETQYF
>.|TRBJ2-7|TRBV28|.
TGTGCCAGCAGTCCCGCGGGACCGAGAATTTACGAGCAGTACTTC
CASSPAGPRIYEQYF
>.|TRBJ2-5|TRBV19|.
TGTGCCAGTAGCGGGACAATCCAAGAGACCCAGTACTTC
CASSGTIQETQYF
>.|TRBJ1-6|TRBV5-1|.
TGCGCCAGCAGCTTGGACAGGGATGATTCACCCCTCCACTTT
CASSLDRDDSPLHF
>.|TRBJ2-1|TRBV29-1|.
TGCAGCGTTGTTGTCAGATCCTACAATGAGCAGTTCTTC
CSVVVRSYNEQFF
>.|TRBJ1-2|TRBV5-1|.
TGCGCCAGCAGCCGGGGCGGGGAGGGCTATGGCTACACCTTC
CASSRGGEGYGYTF
>.|TRBJ2-7|TRBV7-2|TRBD1
TGTGCCAGCAGCCCAGACAGGGGGCTTTACGAGCAGTACTTC
CASSPDRGLYEQYF
>.|TRBJ2-3|TRBV2|TRBD2
TGTGCCAGCAGGGCGGGAGGACTCACAGATACGCAGTATTTT
CASRAGGLTDTQYF
>.|TRBJ2-7|TRBV7-2|.
TGTGCCAGCAGCTCCCGGGGGTACGAGCAGTACTTC
CASSSRGYEQYF
>.|TRBJ2-7|TRBV6-5|.
TGTGCCAGCAGTTACTCGGGGACATCCGAAGGCGAGCAGTACTTC
CASSYSGTSEGEQYF
>.|TRBJ2-1|TRBV18|.
TGTGCCAGCTCACCATCGGCGGGCTACAATGAGCAGTTCTTC
CASSPSAGYNEQFF
>.|TRBJ1-1|TRBV18|.
TGTGCCAGCTCACGGCCTAACACTGAAGCTTTCTTT
CASSRPNTEAFF
>.|TRBJ1-2|TRBV27|TRBD1
TGTGCCAGTGCCCCGCAGGGGGCCTATGGCTACACCTTC
CASAPQGAYGYTF
>.|TRBJ2-3|TRBV15|.
TGTGCCACCAGCAGGGGAGACTTTGCAGATACGCAGTATTTT
CATSRGDFADTQYF
>.|TRBJ2-1|TRBV6-1|.
TGTGCCAGCAGTGTGCGGGGTCCCACCAATGAGCAGTTCTTC
CASSVRGPTNEQFF
>.|TRBJ2-1|TRBV2|.
TGTGCCAGCCGATCCTCGGATGAGCAGTTCTTC
CASRSSDEQFF
>.|TRBJ2-2|TRBV15|TRBD1
TGTGCCACCAGGCCTACAGGGGGCAACACCGGGGAGCTGTTTTTT
CATRPTGGNTGELFF
>.|TRBJ1-2|TRBV20-1|TRBD1
TGCAGTGCTACAGGGGGCTATGGCTACACCTTC
CSATGGYGYTF
>.|TRBJ2-5|TRBV5-6|.
TGTGCCAGCACTACTCCTAGCCCCAGCGCTCAAGAGACCCAGTACTTC
CASTTPSPSAQETQYF
>.|TRBJ2-3|TRBV5-1|.
TGCGCCAGCTTGAGGGGGGGGAGCACAGATACGCAGTATTTT
CASLRGGSTDTQYF
>few|TRBJ2-5|TRBV2|.
TGTGCCAGCAGTGGACAGTTGGGCGCTGGAGAGACCCAGTACTTC
CASSGQLGAGETQYF
>.|TRBJ2-5|TRBV2|.
TGTGCCACCAAGCTGGGGCTTCAAGAGACCCAGTACTTC
CATKLGLQETQYF